Listed here is a single T cell receptor beta chain. What it binds is not known. This entry comes from a study of CD4 T cells in relation to SARS-CoV-2 and coronaviruses. The wider study: ViraFEST: roughly ten-day antigen culture of PBMCs, then TCR beta CDR3 sequencing. General study points: SARS-CoV-2-driven expansion was significantly weaker in crossreactive than monoreactive clones. In around 63% of donors, memory CD4+ clonotypes crossrecognized SARS-CoV-2 and at least one common cold coronavirus spike. Samples before the pandemic and after infection were not matched within any donor.

Germline CDR1 and CDR2: SEHNR and FQNEAQ (reference sequence). The CDR3 has 17 amino acids. Trimming cost V 4 bases and J 0 bases, with 16 bases left between them. TCRdb's table, derived via immunoSEQ multiplex PCR, lists solely in-frame clones and lacks some. The sample records 15,000 to 20,000 clones, about 80% being singletons. CD4+ T cells from unexposed donors were obtained before the COVID-19 pandemic (2011-2018). CD4+ T cells were isolated from the cells after around 9 days of culture. The sample comprised CD4+ T cells from PBMCs, cultured in vitro. This TCR was sampled from a human donor in good health. This sequence joins TRBV7-9 and TRBJ2-4; D remains ambiguous. The CDR3 DNA is TGTGCCAGCAGCTATGGCCGATCGGCTCTAGCCAAAAACATTCAGTACTTC. Its translation: CASSYGRSALAKNIQYF.